This TCR beta chain was obtained from a study of shared clonotypes between healthy human individuals. About the research overall: Each donor contributed plates that comprised three CD4 naive, three CD4 memory, two CD8 naive and one CD8 memory.

Whole-study results and caveats: Despite large depth, sorted-subset datasets appeared incompletely sequenced.

DNA at 150 to 200 ng, around 30,000 T cell genomes, went into sorted-subset replicate PCRs. Some clones are missing from TCRdb's copy, which holds only in-frame ones; the method was immunoSEQ multiplex PCR. Among about 2.3 million clones listed, 85% to 95% were seen once. This clone has a single count. The antigen remains undetermined. Looked up from germline, CDR1 is MGHDK and CDR2 is SYGVNS. The ends were cut back, 3 bases at V and 8 bases at J, with 13 bases in the middle. The CDR3 extends over 13 amino acids. The chain is built from TRBV25-1 and TRBJ1-2; tentative D call: TRBD1 (5 bases). The specimen sequenced was naive CD4+ T cells from PBMCs. The subset denotes: CD45RA+ positively selected. The receptor's source is a man aged 18-30 years in good health. Some clones in this sample may be carry-over from other donors' samples. The CDR3 DNA follows: TGTGCCAGCAGTGAGGAAGGGGCTAGGGGCTACACCTTC. Its translation is CASSEEGARGYTF.